The T cell receptor beta chain under discussion was sequenced for a study of blood T cell repertoires in COVID-19. Clones were read by immunoSEQ multiplex PCR, and TCRdb kept only the in-frame ones, dropping some. Altogether about 120,000 clones are present, around 85% being singletons, with the ten largest covering 3% to 4%. Germline assignment: CDR1 MGHDK and CDR2 SYGVNS. This CDR3 has 15 residues. The ends lost 4 bases at V and 9 bases at J; junction bases unmatched: 11. This sequence was found in a man between 60 and 75 years old with acute or convalescent COVID-19. Specimen: peripheral blood. The chain combines TRBV25-1 with TRBJ2-1; 8 nucleotides align to TRBD1. In nucleotides, the CDR3 is TGTGCCAGCAGTGGGCCGGGACAGGTGAATCCTGAGCAGTTCTTC. This translates into CASSGPGQVNPEQFF. The full variable domain, in which reference TRBV25-1 and TRBJ2-1 provide the parts outside the CDR3, is EADIYQTPRYLVIGTGKKITLECSQTMGHDKMYWYQQDPGMELHLIHYSYGVNSTEKGDLSSESTVSRIRTEHFPLTLESARPSHTSQYLCASSGPGQVNPEQFFGPGTRLTVL.